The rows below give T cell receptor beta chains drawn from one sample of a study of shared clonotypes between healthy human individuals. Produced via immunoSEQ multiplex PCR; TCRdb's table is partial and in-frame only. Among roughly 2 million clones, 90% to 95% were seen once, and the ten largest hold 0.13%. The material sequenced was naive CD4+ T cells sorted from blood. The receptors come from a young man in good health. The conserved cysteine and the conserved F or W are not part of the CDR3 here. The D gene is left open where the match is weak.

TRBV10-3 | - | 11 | AISDRGQETQY
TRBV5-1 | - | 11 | ASSLGRNYGYT
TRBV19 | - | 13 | ASSTGDSVSSPLH
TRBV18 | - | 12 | ASSEPGGNQPQH
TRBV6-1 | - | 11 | ASSGEGAYEQY
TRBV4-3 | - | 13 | ASSQDLEFGEKLF
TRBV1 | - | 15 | TSSQEGTSGRAYEQY
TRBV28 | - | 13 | ASSLAGATNEKLF
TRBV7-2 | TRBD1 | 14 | ASSLVGTGVYNEQF
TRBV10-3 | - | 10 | AISTAAGELF
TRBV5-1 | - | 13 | ASSLFQLGTDTQY
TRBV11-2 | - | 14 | ASSLGGPSPTDTQY
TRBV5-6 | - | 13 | ASSFGTGSNSPLH
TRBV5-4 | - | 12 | ASSFSGRTDTQY
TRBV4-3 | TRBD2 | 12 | ASSQAGGSYEQY
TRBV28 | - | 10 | ASRGGNYGYT
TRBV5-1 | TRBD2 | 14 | ASSLGSGLAFGELF
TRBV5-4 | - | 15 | ASSSDRQGVDLSPLH
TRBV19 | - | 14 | ASSIEGSQAKNIQY
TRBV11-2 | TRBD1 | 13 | ASSLGTGYTGELF
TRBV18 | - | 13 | ASSPLSGTGYGYT
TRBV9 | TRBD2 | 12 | ASSLLAGPDTQY
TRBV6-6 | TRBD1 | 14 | ASSNILGQGSSPLH
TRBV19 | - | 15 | ASSIAPHGGARDTQY
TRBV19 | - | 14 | ASSISPGEVREKLF
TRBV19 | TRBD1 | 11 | ASSMAGGDEQY
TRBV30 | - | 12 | AWSVWGGIGTQY
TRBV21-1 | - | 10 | ASIPAWLTAF
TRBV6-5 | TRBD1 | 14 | ASSYSSTGGYDGYT
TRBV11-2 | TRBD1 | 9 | ASSLRDRMY
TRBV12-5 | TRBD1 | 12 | ASGPEGTGNGYT
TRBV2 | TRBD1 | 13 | ASSPDRGLVQPQH
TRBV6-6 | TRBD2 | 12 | ASSTSGSSYEQY
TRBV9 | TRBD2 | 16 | ASSVVSGSGLGTDTQY
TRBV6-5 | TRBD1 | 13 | ASSYSRGHLGEQY
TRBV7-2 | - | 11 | ASSVQAQYGYT
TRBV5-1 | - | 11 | ASSPGTVYEQY
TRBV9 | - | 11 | ASSVVSGTEQF
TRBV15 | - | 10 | ATSRGERGYT
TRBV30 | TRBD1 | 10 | AGTGVNYGYT
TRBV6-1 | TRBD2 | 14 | ASSEAASGGIYEQY
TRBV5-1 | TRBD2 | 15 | ASSLGLAGGPSYEQY
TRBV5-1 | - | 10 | ASSRDRIGYT
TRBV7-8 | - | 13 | ASRNRVAGANVLT
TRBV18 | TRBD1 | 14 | ASSPTTGGSSEKLF
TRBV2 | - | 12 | ASSEDQLNTEAF
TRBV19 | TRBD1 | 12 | ASRQGASNTEAF
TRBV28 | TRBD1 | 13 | ASSFLGQNNSPLH
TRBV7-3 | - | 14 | ASSSQGGTSTDTQY
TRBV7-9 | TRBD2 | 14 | ASSLEILSGRNEQF
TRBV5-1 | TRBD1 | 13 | ASSTTGGAGTEAF
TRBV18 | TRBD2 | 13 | ASSPPAGADGELF
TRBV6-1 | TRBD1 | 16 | ASSESVRTGKGVRPQH